The entry below gives a single T cell receptor (beta chain) sequence along with its context. Antigen specificity is unknown. Repertoires were generated with immunoSEQ multiplex PCR, while TCRdb's copy carries only in-frame clones and drops some. The sample lists some 110,000 clones, 90% occurring once. This specimen comes from a study of graft-versus-host responses after intestinal transplantation. Germline-derived CDR1 and CDR2 are LGHNA and YNFKEQ. The V end was cut by 4 bases, the J end by 3 bases, with 22 bases between. The CDR3 is made up of 17 amino acids. Study-level points and caveats: GvH clones were identified in recipient marrow, with some first appearing in ileum or blood.

The clonotype originates from a human donor who received an intestinal transplant. The sample in question was unstimulated CD4+ T cells sorted from spleen or lymph node cells, obtained before intestinal transplant. V and J are TRBV4-2 and TRBJ2-7; tentative D call: TRBD2 (6 bases). DNA for the CDR3: TGTGCCAGCAGCCCAACAGCCCCAGGGAGGCTGGTCTACGAGCAGTACTTC. This gives the protein CASSPTAPGRLVYEQYF.